This record covers a single TCR beta chain. There is no known antigen for this receptor. Per-nucleotide qualities are absent, and no much larger clonotype sits a single base away. The source of the sample is a study of shared clonotypes between healthy human individuals (dated by TCRdb to about 2020). Broadly, across the study: A few men and a couple of women, aged 18 to 49 years, made up the cohort. For each donor, three plates each were used for CD4 naive and CD4 memory, two plates were used for CD8 naive, and one plate was used for CD8 memory. The study deeply sequenced blood TCR repertoires of about five healthy adults to estimate repertoire size and the extent of clonotype sharing between individuals. Different laboratories and diverse techniques were used to prepare libraries and sequence TCR repertoires, to increase sequencing depth and limit assay-specific biases. Per donor, leukapheresis produced somewhere between about 0.85 and 9.5 billion PBMCs.

General findings and caveats noted by the study authors: Rarefaction of sorted-subset datasets indicated incomplete sequencing despite the large sequencing depth. Naive subsets generally had larger estimated clonotype richness than memory subsets. The genetic and exposure-history diversity represented was limited by the small number of donors. Only blood was sampled, and tissue TCR repertoires likely differ from those in blood. Sharing across several donors was observed for approximately 5% of naive CD4, 3% to 4% of naive CD8, 2% to 2.5% of memory CD4, and 0.4% of memory CD8 clonotypes. Compared with non-shared clonotypes, the clonotypes found in all four sorted-subset donors had higher generation probabilities. Pairwise subsampling indicated that sequencing depth was expected to affect the degree of clonotype sharing among donors.

Using the deep immunoSEQ assay, multiplex PCR amplified TCR CDR3 regions from genomic DNA. For each cell subset, the extracted genomic DNA was distributed evenly across all wells of several immunoSEQ 96-well plates, and each plate served as one replicate. For sorted subsets, 200 to 250 ng of genomic DNA, equivalent to 30,000 or so T cell genomes, went into each replicate PCR. Purified libraries were measured with a Qubit 3.0 fluorometer, size-checked on a Bioanalyzer 2100, and measured again with the KAPA Library Quantification kit. A separate single-read 150-cycle Illumina NextSeq 550 flow cell was used to sequence each immunoSEQ 96-well plate. In the original analysis: The immunoSEQ output contained only junctional sequences without quality scores, so filtering could not match that applied to full-length reads. To assign V/J genes and CDR3, sequences were annotated against IMGT germline references using PyIR, a Python wrapper for IgBLAST v1.9. Reads were removed for weak V/J assignments (E-value above 1e-6), missing CDR3, stop codons, out-of-frame junctions, or ambiguous translated residues. A V3J clonotype was defined by an identical inferred V gene, J gene, and CDR3 amino acid sequence. Percentage overlap between repertoires was calculated by dividing the number of shared unique clonotypes by the size of the smaller repertoire. RTK rarefaction, the Chao1 estimator, and Recon v2.1 estimates of unobserved clonotypes were used to assess repertoire richness. Generation probabilities for all TCRbeta clonotypes obtained by the gDNA method from a few donors were computed using OLGA. The table comes from immuneACCESS by way of TCRdb, which keeps in-frame sequences with V and J called. Part of the clones is missing from these tables; in studies checked, under half for an unresolved V gene and the rest for unknown reasons. For V, J and clone size, that table is used; D and trimming come from the DNA. This sample is represented by 2,500,000 or so clones; 80% to 95% of them were singletons. 0.35% to 0.45% of the sample belongs to the ten largest clones.

Healthy HIV-negative adults with no recently reported acute infections or vaccinations were included as donors. All donors were Caucasian adults living in Nashville, Tennessee, USA. CD4+ T cells were enriched through magnetic negative selection, after which naive cells were positively selected on CD45RA and the remaining negative fraction served as the memory subset. Blood was collected by leukapheresis, and PBMCs were isolated by Ficoll-Histopaque density gradient centrifugation and then cryopreserved in liquid nitrogen vapor phase. Purity and quantity of every magnetically sorted T cell population were checked by analytical flow cytometry. Each sorted fraction had its genomic DNA isolated and then quantified by UV absorbance on a Nanodrop 2000c. The CDR3 runs 13 amino acids, cysteine and phenylalanine included. Of all the DNA, just the CDR3 is kept, 39 bases in frame from base 1. The CDR1 and CDR2 encoded by the germline V gene are LGHNT and FRNRAP. V is pruned by 7 bases and J by 5 bases, leaving 7 bases of the junction without a gene match.

The chain couples TRBV12-5 to TRBJ2-5, with 7 middle bases fitting TRBD2. What was sequenced was naive CD4+ T cells from PBMCs. The cell subset or site label corresponds to: CD45RA+ positively selected. This TCR was sampled from a man aged 18-30 years in good health. Some clones in this sample may be carry-over from other donors' samples. The CDR3 is CASARAGVETQYF. The DNA sequence is given as TGTGCTAGTGCTCGTGCGGGAGTTGAGACCCAGTACTTC.